This record looks at one TCR beta chain sequence and its context. Original data processing: Quantification of nucleated cells was approximated via reference gene primer amplification. Repertoires were generated with immunoSEQ multiplex PCR, while TCRdb's copy carries only in-frame clones and drops some. D and trimming were read from the DNA, whereas the V and J calls and clone size are those reported in that table. The table shows about 270,000 clones, with 86% occurring only once. These data originate in a study of blood T cell repertoires in COVID-19. Study at large: From the United States, Italy and Spain came samples of acute and convalescent COVID-19. T cells, B-cell-depleted T cells, or PBMCs provided the cDNA or gDNA that served as material.

V lost 1 base, J lost 7 bases, and 7 bases lay in between. This CDR3 is built from 13 residues. The origin of this receptor is a man aged 35 to 55 who had recovered from COVID-19. Sequenced: peripheral blood. The rearrangement links TRBV12-3 or TRBV12-4 to TRBJ2-2; D is uncertain. CDR3 coding DNA: TGTGCCAGCAGTTTAGTGCTCGGCGGGGAGCTGTTTTTT. As protein: CASSLVLGGELFF.